In this sample, the clone carrying this T cell receptor beta chain turned up once. The antigen remains undetermined. This entry belongs to a study of CD8 T cells in ankylosing spondylitis. Study-wide points: Previous work reported some of these motif variants in the synovial fluid and blood of reactive arthritis. A CD8+ phenotype characterized the disease-linked clones, which were relatively rare in peripheral blood. In ankylosing spondylitis patients, matched synovial fluid reportedly showed significant enrichment of disease-linked clones. What appeared characteristic of ankylosing spondylitis blood was a TCR beta motif of fewer than ten highly homologous variants.

Quantitative 5'-RACE with molecular barcodes generated TCR beta libraries. Via MiXCR, TCRdb re-called the 5' RACE reads, giving one row per CDR3 protein. Here the sample spans some 800,000 distinct CDR3 sequences, approximately 10% being singletons. The sequencing input was blood, either unsorted or a sorted T cell fraction (not recorded which). The clonotype originates from a male donor with ankylosing spondylitis.

The CDR3 protein is CASSQGTINQETQYF. The CDR3 DNA reads as TGTGCCAGCAGCCAAGGGACTATTAACCAAGAGACCCAGTACTTC. This chain connects TRBV7-2 to TRBJ2-5, with 7 positions matching TRBD2. CDR1 SGHTA and CDR2 FQGNSA come from the germline V gene. The CDR3 runs 15 residues. V shed 5 bases and J 0 bases; nucleotides not matched to a gene: 6.